This entry features one T cell receptor beta chain sequence. The antigen is not known. These data belong to a study of shared clonotypes between healthy human individuals. The run depth of the assay was deep. TCRdb's copy holds only in-frame clones and misses some; the assay was immunoSEQ multiplex PCR. The table records 300,000 to 350,000 clones, around 79% of them present only once. Overall study findings and caveats: Around 5% was the fraction of naive CD4 clonotypes found shared across a few donors.

Trimming took 1 base from V and 8 from J, leaving 15 bases between them. Germline CDR1 reads SGHVS; CDR2 reads FQNEAQ. The CDR3 consists of 15 residues. This TCR was recovered from a man younger than 40 in good health. The gene calls are TRBV7-8 and TRBJ1-3; TRBD1 is a possible D gene (6 bases). The sample consisted of memory CD4+ T cells sorted from blood. Subset specified: CD45RA-negative fraction. CDR3 protein: CASSLDWNRVDTIYF. The CDR3 DNA sequence: TGTGCCAGCAGCTTAGATTGGAACAGGGTGGACACCATATATTTT.